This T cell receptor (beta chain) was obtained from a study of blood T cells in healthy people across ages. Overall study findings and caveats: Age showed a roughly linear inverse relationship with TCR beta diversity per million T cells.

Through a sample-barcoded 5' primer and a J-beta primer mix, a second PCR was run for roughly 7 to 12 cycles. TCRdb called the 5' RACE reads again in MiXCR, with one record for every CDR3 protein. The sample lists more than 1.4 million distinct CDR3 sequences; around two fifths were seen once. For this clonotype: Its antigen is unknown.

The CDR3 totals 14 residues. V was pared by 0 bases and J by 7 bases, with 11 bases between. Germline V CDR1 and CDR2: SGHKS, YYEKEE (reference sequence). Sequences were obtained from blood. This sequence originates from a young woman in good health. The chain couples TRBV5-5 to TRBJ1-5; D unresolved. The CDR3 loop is CASSLAGVEQPQHF. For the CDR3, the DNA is TGTGCCAGCAGCTTGGCCGGGGTTGAACAGCCCCAGCATTTT. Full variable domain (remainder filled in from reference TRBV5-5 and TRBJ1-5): DAGVTQSPTHLIKTRGQQVTLRCSPISGHKSVSWYQQVLGQGPQFIFQYYEKEERGRGNFPDRFSARQFPNYSSELNVNALLLGDSALYLCASSLAGVEQPQHFGDGTRLSIL.